This TCR beta chain came from a study of blood T cell repertoires in COVID-19. Study at large: Acute-phase and convalescent COVID-19 samples originated in the United States, Italy and Spain.

Germline assignment: CDR1 SNHLY and CDR2 FYNNEI. Trimming cost V 4 bases and J 11 bases; bases outside gene matches: 9. This CDR3 spans 14 amino acids. The method was immunoSEQ multiplex PCR; TCRdb's version includes in-frame clones alone and lacks a portion of them. The data contain under 300,000 clones, around 90% of them singletons. Residents of under 25 US areas, aged roughly 18 to 89 years, made up the participants. Cohort assignment relied on participant-reported clinical history. Cohort 3 donors were reported recovered after two negative PCRs, clearance, or symptom resolution. The material sequenced was PBMCs or T cells enriched from blood (not recorded which). The chain recombines TRBV2 with TRBJ1-4, with 8 bases fitting TRBD1. This clonotype originated in a woman aged 25 to 45 who had recovered from COVID-19. The CDR3 loop reads CASSGQGKASKLFF. The CDR3 bases are TGTGCCAGCAGTGGACAGGGGAAGGCCTCCAAACTGTTTTTT.